The clone carrying this TCR beta chain was observed a few times. The donors, all healthy, were Caucasians living in Russia, aged about 6 to 90. Every donor provided roughly 10 milliliters of peripheral blood. Per sample, at least 6 micrograms of total RNA were extracted. The data stem from a study of blood T cells in healthy people across ages. In germline, CDR1 is PRHDT, CDR2 FYEKMQ (reference sequence). Trimming took 9 bases from V and 0 from J; bases not matched to a gene: 12. The CDR3 length is 16 residues. Sample-barcoded 5' priming and a J-beta primer mix drove a second PCR of roughly 7 to 11 cycles. Every cDNA was tagged by a template-switch adaptor with 12 random nucleotides. TCRdb recomputed calls from the 5' RACE reads with MiXCR, one row per CDR3 protein. The sample holds 850,000 to 950,000 distinct CDR3 sequences, about 30% seen once.

The sequence came from a woman older than 75 in good health. Input material: blood. The chain links TRBV13 to TRBJ2-3; 7 bases map to TRBD1. CDR3 protein: CASSRQGRSSTDTQYF. The CDR3 region has the DNA TGTGCCAGTAGTAGACAGGGAAGGAGTAGCACAGATACGCAGTATTTT.